A single sample is the source of the 6 T cell receptor beta chains below, sequenced in a study of T cells in Graves' hyperthyroidism and ophthalmopathy. Amplification targeted TCR beta CDR3 regions from RNA transcripts. HTBI primers were the set used in a first-round RT-PCR of the TCR CDR3. TCRdb independently ran MiXCR on the multiplex PCR reads; one entry per CDR3 protein. The sample lists approximately 600,000 distinct CDR3 sequences, under 25% occurring once. The material sequenced was blood. The receptor source for this set is a young man with Graves' ophthalmopathy.

The chain combines TRBV10-3 with TRBJ2-3; tentatively, D is TRBD1 or TRBD2 (6 bases each). Germline assignment: CDR1 ENHRY and CDR2 SYGVKD. The length of the CDR3 is 16 residues. V was cut by 7 bases and J by 0 bases, with 17 bases left in between. This CDR3 is CAITPFRGGSTDTQYF. CDR3 coding DNA: TGTGCCATCACTCCGTTCAGGGGAGGTAGCACAGATACGCAGTATTTT.

This clonotype was seen ten or more times. The V gene is TRBV27, the J gene TRBJ1-5; perhaps TRBD1 as D (5 bases). Per germline, CDR1 MNHEY and CDR2 SMNVEV (reference sequence). This CDR3 region has 13 residues. The V end lost 2 bases, the J end lost 3 bases, and 5 bases lay between the germline ends. As DNA, the CDR3 is TGTGCCAGCAGTTTAGGGACCAATCAGCCCCAGCATTTT. Protein sequence: CASSLGTNQPQHF.

This clonotype was picked up a small number of times. The chain has TRBV15 and TRBJ1-4; D unclear. The CDR3 runs to 16 residues. Germline V CDR1 and CDR2: LNHNV, YYDKDF (reference sequence). Trimming cost V 1 base and J 3 bases, with 12 bases left between them. CDR3 region: CATSRGKSQSNEKLFF. CDR3 bases: TGTGCCACCAGCAGAGGAAAGTCGCAGTCTAATGAAAAACTGTTTTTT.

This clonotype was counted at least ten times. The chain uses TRBV28 and TRBJ1-5, with a tentative D call TRBD1 (5 bases). CDR1 and CDR2 (germline): MDHEN, SYDVKM. V was shortened by 3 bases and J by 11 bases, with 23 bases between the two germline ends. The CDR3 length is 16 residues. The CDR3 reads CASSFNGHPSINAQHF. DNA of the CDR3: TGTGCCAGCAGTTTTAACGGACACCCATCAATCAATGCCCAGCATTTT.

CDR3 protein: CAISESSLQETQYF. CDR3 nucleotide sequence: TGTGCCATCAGTGAGTCAAGTCTGCAAGAGACCCAGTACTTC. The chain is built from TRBV10-3 and TRBJ2-5; D is unclear. The CDR3 runs 14 residues. Germline CDR1 and CDR2: ENHRY and SYGVKD. Trimming removed 0 bases at V and 2 bases at J, with 7 bases between.

The V and J genes are TRBV7-9 and TRBJ1-3, with a tentative D call TRBD1 (5 bases). V was clipped by 3 bases and J by 3 bases, with 9 bases between them. The germline V gene encodes CDR1 SEHNR and CDR2 FQNEAQ (reference sequence). The CDR3 is 14 residues long. CDR3 loop: CASSLEGSGNTIYF. For the CDR3, the DNA is TGTGCCAGCAGCTTGGAGGGGAGTGGAAACACCATATATTTT.